Listed below are T cell receptor beta chains from one sample, sequenced in a study of blood T cell repertoires in COVID-19. TCRdb's table, derived via immunoSEQ multiplex PCR, lists solely in-frame clones and lacks some. Seen here are under 55,000 clones, roughly 84% observed once, and the top ten hold approximately 2.6%. Specimen: peripheral blood. These receptors were obtained from a man aged 45-60 years with acute or convalescent COVID-19. The CDR3 runs from the conserved cysteine through the conserved F or W. The D gene is left open where the match is weak.

D gene: TRBD2
V gene: TRBV29-1
J gene: TRBJ2-1
CDR3 protein: CSAPLAGGNEQFF
CDR3 DNA: TGCAGCGCCCCACTAGCGGGAGGCAATGAGCAGTTCTTC

D gene: .
V gene: TRBV9
J gene: TRBJ2-3
CDR3 protein: CASSVDSLRARDTQYF
CDR3 DNA: TGTGCCAGCAGCGTAGACAGTCTGAGGGCCAGGGATACGCAGTATTTT

D gene: TRBD1
V gene: TRBV29-1
J gene: TRBJ2-7
CDR3 protein: CSVGGQSTTYEQYF
CDR3 DNA: TGCAGCGTTGGGGGACAGTCGACAACCTACGAGCAGTACTTC

D gene: TRBD1
V gene: TRBV28
J gene: TRBJ2-7
CDR3 protein: CASSLTRYRGPIYEQYF
CDR3 DNA: TGTGCCAGCAGTTTAACGAGATACAGGGGCCCGATCTACGAGCAGTACTTC

D gene: TRBD2
V gene: TRBV3-1/TRBV3-2
J gene: TRBJ2-3
CDR3 protein: CASSLTSGGATDTQYF
CDR3 DNA: TGTGCCAGCAGCCTCACTAGCGGGGGGGCGACAGATACGCAGTATTTT

D gene: .
V gene: TRBV5-1
J gene: TRBJ1-5
CDR3 protein: CASSLAGRGNQPQHF
CDR3 DNA: TGCGCCAGCAGCTTGGCCGGGAGGGGAAATCAGCCCCAGCATTTT

D gene: .
V gene: TRBV6-2/TRBV6-3
J gene: TRBJ2-3
CDR3 protein: CASSYQGADTQYF
CDR3 DNA: TGTGCCAGCAGTTACCAAGGGGCAGATACGCAGTATTTT

D gene: TRBD2
V gene: TRBV2
J gene: TRBJ2-1
CDR3 protein: CASTPLAGASYNEQFF
CDR3 DNA: TGTGCCAGCACTCCTTTAGCGGGGGCATCCTACAATGAGCAGTTCTTC

D gene: .
V gene: TRBV12-3/TRBV12-4
J gene: TRBJ2-7
CDR3 protein: CASSFSGREQYF
CDR3 DNA: TGTGCCAGCAGTTTCTCGGGGAGGGAGCAGTACTTC

D gene: .
V gene: TRBV7-9
J gene: TRBJ2-5
CDR3 protein: CASSPPPRGSQETQYF
CDR3 DNA: TGTGCCAGCAGCCCCCCCCCTAGGGGATCCCAAGAGACCCAGTACTTC

D gene: TRBD1
V gene: TRBV14
J gene: TRBJ2-7
CDR3 protein: CASSRAEGASEQYF
CDR3 DNA: TGTGCCAGCAGCCGAGCCGAGGGGGCGAGCGAGCAGTACTTC

D gene: TRBD1
V gene: TRBV5-1
J gene: TRBJ2-7
CDR3 protein: CASRIRNRGREQYF
CDR3 DNA: TGCGCCAGCAGAATTCGGAACAGGGGGCGCGAGCAGTACTTC

D gene: .
V gene: TRBV7-9
J gene: TRBJ1-5
CDR3 protein: CASSLVGRFNQPQHF
CDR3 DNA: TGTGCCAGCAGCTTAGTCGGCAGGTTCAATCAGCCCCAGCATTTT

D gene: .
V gene: TRBV2
J gene: TRBJ2-1
CDR3 protein: CASSLVNEQFF
CDR3 DNA: TGTGCCAGCAGTCTAGTCAATGAGCAGTTCTTC